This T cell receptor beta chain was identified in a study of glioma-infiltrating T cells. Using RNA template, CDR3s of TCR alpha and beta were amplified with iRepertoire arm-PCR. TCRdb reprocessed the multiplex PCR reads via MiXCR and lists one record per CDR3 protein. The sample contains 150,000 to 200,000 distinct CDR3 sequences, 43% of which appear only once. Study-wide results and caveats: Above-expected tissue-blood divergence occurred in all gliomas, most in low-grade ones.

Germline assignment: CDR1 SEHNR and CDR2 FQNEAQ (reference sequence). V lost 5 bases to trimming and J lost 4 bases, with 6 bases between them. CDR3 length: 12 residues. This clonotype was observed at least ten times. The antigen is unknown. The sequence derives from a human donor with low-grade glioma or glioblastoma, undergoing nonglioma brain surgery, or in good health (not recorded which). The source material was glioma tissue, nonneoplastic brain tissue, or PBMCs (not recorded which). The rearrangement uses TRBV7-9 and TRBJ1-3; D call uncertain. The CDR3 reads CASSVLGNTIYF. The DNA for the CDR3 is TGTGCCAGCAGCGTGCTGGGAAACACCATATATTTT.